These T cell receptor beta chains were read from a single sample in a study of shared clonotypes between healthy human individuals. Assay: immunoSEQ multiplex PCR; the TCRdb copy retains only in-frame clones and omits some. This sample has approximately 340,000 clones, with more than 60% found just once. The sequenced sample was memory CD4+ T cells sorted from blood. Every receptor here comes from a man younger than 40 in good health. Both conserved end residues are trimmed from each CDR3. Each record gives: J gene, V gene, CDR3 protein.

J: TRBJ2-7
V: TRBV5-4
CDR3: ASSLVRDSEQY

J: TRBJ2-1
V: TRBV6-1
CDR3: ASSEVGGTSGRENEQF

J: TRBJ1-2
V: TRBV6-6
CDR3: ASSYYAGTGYGYT

J: TRBJ1-2
V: TRBV7-9
CDR3: ASSLAAAHSGYT

J: TRBJ2-2
V: TRBV19
CDR3: ASRNTGELF

J: TRBJ2-7
V: TRBV5-8
CDR3: ASSVSTGIRTYEQY

J: TRBJ2-6
V: TRBV10-3
CDR3: AISERGLGANVLT

J: TRBJ2-1
V: TRBV7-6
CDR3: ASSIYSGSRVYEQF

J: TRBJ2-7
V: TRBV28
CDR3: ASSSRDRDYEQY

J: TRBJ2-7
V: TRBV5-5
CDR3: ASSQSEDRGYEQY

J: TRBJ2-3
V: TRBV30
CDR3: ASTSGTADTQY

J: TRBJ2-5
V: TRBV28
CDR3: ASSIFRERQETQY

J: TRBJ2-3
V: TRBV28
CDR3: ASSPPGHLITDTQY

J: TRBJ1-1
V: TRBV4-3
CDR3: ASSQVAGGTQAF